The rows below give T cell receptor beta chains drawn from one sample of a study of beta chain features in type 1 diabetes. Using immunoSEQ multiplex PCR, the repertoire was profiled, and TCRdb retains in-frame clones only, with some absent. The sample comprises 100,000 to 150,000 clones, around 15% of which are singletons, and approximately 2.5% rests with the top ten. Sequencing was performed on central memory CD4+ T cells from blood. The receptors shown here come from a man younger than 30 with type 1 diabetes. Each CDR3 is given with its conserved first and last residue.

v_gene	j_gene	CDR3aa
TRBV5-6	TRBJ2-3	CASSLVGRGTDTQYF
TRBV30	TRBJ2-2	CAWSRLGAANTGELFF
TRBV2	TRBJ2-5	CASQPDQETQYF
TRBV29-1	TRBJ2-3	CSANKQGNTQYF
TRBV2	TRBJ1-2	CASSFDRVYGYTF
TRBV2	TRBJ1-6	CASRAGVGDSPLHF
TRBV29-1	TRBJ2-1	CSVLPTGSSGRSHRFF
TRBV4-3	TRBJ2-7	CASSQDRDRREQYF
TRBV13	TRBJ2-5	CASSLREKQPEETQYF
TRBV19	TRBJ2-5	CASGDSAQETQYF
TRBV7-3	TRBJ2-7	CASSPMGAYEQYF
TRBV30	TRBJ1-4	CAWSPTDFNEKLFF
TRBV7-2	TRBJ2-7	CASSPWDSYEQYF
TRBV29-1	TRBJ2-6	CSGAERGANVLTF
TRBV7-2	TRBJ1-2	CASSLGGQTYGYTF
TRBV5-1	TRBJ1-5	CASKEGAAQNQPQHF
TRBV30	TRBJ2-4	CAWWGTVAKNIQYF
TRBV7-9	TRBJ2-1	CASSPGQAPSNEQFF
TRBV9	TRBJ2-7	CASSVATGRGYEQYF
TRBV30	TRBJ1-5	CAWSTFRDRNQPQHF
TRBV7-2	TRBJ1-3	CASSPGVAGNTIYF
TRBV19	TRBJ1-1	CASSSSERTGGEAFF
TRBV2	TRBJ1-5	CASSEAEALYQPQHF
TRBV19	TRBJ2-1	CASARPGHEQFF
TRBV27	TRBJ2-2	CASKYSGTTNTGELFF
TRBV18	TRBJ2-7	CASSPFHQDEQYF
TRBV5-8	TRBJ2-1	CASTPTLGGTRQFF
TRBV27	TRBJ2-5	CASSRGQQETQYF
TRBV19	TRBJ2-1	CASSPRDSGRIYNEQFF
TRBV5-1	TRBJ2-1	CASSLVVGNSEQFF
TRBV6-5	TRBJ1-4	CASHRDGLNEKLFF
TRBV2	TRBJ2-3	CASLEKPQYF
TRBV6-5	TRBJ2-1	CASRTSGGNEQFF
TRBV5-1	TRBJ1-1	CASSRPPGQGTGEAFF
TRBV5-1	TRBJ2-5	CASSLEGLAGRETQYF
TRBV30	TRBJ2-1	CAWSLGGPRNEQFF
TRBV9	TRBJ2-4	CASSVGDRNLAKNIQYF
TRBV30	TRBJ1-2	CAWGGGSYTF
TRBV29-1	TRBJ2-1	CSVAEASGGDNEQFF
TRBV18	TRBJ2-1	CASSQSLQREGRFF
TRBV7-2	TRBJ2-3	CASSLELATVAQYF
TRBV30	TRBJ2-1	CAWSPQRGAAYNEQFF